What follows is one T cell receptor (beta chain) and its context. Its antigen is still unknown. It has no much larger one-base neighbor in the sample; base qualities were not kept. The immunoSEQ Assay, a bias-controlled multiplex PCR, was used to amplify TCRbeta CDR3 regions from genomic DNA. Turning to the authors' computational methods: Within the assay, amplification of reference gene primers was used to estimate how many nucleated cells each sample contained. Sequence reads were collapsed and filtered to measure the absolute abundance of every unique TCRbeta CDR3 rearrangement. For each sample, productive Simpson clonality was calculated by taking the square root of Simpson's diversity index across productive rearrangements. The clones in this table, taken by TCRdb from immuneACCESS, are in-frame only. Not every clone is retained; where verified, under half of the shortfall comes from an unresolved V gene, and the cause of the rest is unknown. The DNA gave D and trimming, while V, J and clone size come from that table. The sample has fewer than 300,000 clones on record, around 90% of them singletons. The top ten clones comprise under 3% of the sample.

The data are from a study of blood T cell repertoires in COVID-19 (TCRdb year 2020). Regarding the study in general: Samples covering the acute and convalescent phases of COVID-19 were provided by collaborators in the United States, Italy and Spain. The samples were drawn from two sources: the first 160 participants of the ongoing ImmuneRACE study, and about 1,300 subjects contributed by 6 global collaborators. Sample metadata almost always included a de-identified subject ID, COVID-19 status, age in years and sex. The repertoires were released in a freely available public database meant as a resource for research on the immune response to SARS-CoV-2. The material from the prospective study consisted of cDNA or gDNA derived from T cells, B-cell-depleted T cells, or PBMCs. Deeply sampled blood TCRbeta repertoires from subjects exposed to, actively infected with, or recovered from COVID-19 were included in the dataset. Where available, HLA class I and class II types were taken from metadata supplied by the sample provider and were not determined by assay-based typing. The full study reports these points: The quantity of clinical and demographic metadata differed by source and by participant and was supplied without curation.

At one collaborating source in Seattle, patients were enrolled during active infection and were followed longitudinally through the course of disease. Each collaborating institution followed its own protocols to collect whole blood in K2EDTA tubes. For TCRbeta analysis, collaborator samples were shipped as frozen whole blood, as isolated PBMCs, or as DNA extracted from either sample type. The sequence was collected from a person under 35 with COVID-19, enrolled during active disease. Sequenced sample: peripheral blood.

The DNA is TGTGCCAGCACCGGGGTCGGCAATCAGCCCCAGCATTTT. This sequence encodes CASTGVGNQPQHF. The rearranged segments are TRBV6-5 and TRBJ1-5; the D gene identity is not certain. The CDR3 goes from the cysteine to the phenylalanine over 13 residues. Just CDR3 DNA is preserved here, 39 bases in frame from base 1. Via the germline V gene, CDR1 is MNHEY and CDR2 SVGAGI. The junction carries 9 bases between V and J, which are trimmed by 7 bases and 2 bases respectively.